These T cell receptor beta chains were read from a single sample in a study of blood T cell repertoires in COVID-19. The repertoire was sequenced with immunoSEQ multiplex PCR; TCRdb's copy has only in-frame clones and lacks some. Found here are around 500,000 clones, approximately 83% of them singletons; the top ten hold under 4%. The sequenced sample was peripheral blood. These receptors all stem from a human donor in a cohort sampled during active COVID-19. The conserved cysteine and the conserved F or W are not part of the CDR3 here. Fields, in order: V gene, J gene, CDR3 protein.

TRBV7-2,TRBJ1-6,ASSLAGSNSPLH
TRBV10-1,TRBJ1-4,ASTGRVRQEQNEKLF
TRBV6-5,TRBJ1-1,ASSYDRPNTEAF
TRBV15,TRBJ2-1,ATSSSPGLAGGGGQF
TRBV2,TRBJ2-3,ASSGSRLAGGPLADTQY
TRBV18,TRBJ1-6,ASSPLAGGNSPLH
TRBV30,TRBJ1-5,AWDSRRSGNQPQH
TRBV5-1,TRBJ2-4,ASSLRQGNIQY
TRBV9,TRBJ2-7,ASSVERGGEQY
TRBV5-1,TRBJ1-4,ASSLAGVEEKLF
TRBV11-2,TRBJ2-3,ASSLETGSTDTQY
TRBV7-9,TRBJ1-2,ASSPGTNYGYT
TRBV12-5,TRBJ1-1,ASGGTGGSNTEAF
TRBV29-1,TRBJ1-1,SVEGGGNTEAF
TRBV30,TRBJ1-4,AWSGKQLGEKLF
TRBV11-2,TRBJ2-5,ASSLVGQGAEETQY
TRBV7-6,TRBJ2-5,ASRGTGGYQETQY
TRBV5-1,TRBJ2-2,ASSLVGSYTGELF
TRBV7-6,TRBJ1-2,ASSRIQGGGYGYT
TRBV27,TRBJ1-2,ASRRDSVGYT
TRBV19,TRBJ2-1,ASSIAVEQF
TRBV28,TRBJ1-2,ASSPSGTGENGYT
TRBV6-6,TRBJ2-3,ASSYVGLGDTQY
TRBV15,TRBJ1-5,ATSREGGFNQPQH
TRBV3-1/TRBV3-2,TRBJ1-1,ASSQGWGLRGAF
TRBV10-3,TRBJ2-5,AIGSAGGPVGETQY
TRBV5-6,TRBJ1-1,ASLGHLNTEAF
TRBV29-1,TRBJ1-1,SAILGGTEAF
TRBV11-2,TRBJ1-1,ASSLSLAGNTEAF